The 30 T cell receptor beta chains listed next were all sequenced from one sample in a study of CD8 T cells in ankylosing spondylitis. From the 5' RACE reads, TCRdb called clonotypes with MiXCR, one entry per CDR3 protein. The table lists approximately 69,000 distinct CDR3 sequences, under 5.5% of them singletons. Sequenced sample: blood, either unsorted or a sorted T cell fraction (not recorded which). Every receptor here comes from a male donor with ankylosing spondylitis or in good health (not recorded which).

On this clonotype itself: A read error may be the cause here, since a much bigger clone is one base away. This sequence joins TRBV5-1 and TRBJ1-6, with unresolved D. The CDR3 covers 14 residues. CDR1 SGHRS and CDR2 YFSETQ come from the germline V gene. CDR3 protein: CAGSLGSYNSPLHF. The CDR3 DNA is TGCGCCGGCAGCCTGGGCTCCTATAATTCACCCCTCCACTTT.

This clonotype has ten or more counts. The chain links TRBV27 to TRBJ1-3; D unresolved. The V and J ends lost 6 bases and 0 bases respectively, with 9 bases between them. Germline V CDR1 and CDR2: MNHEY, SMNVEV (reference sequence). This CDR3 is built from 14 residues. CDR3 sequence reads: CASSPELSGNTIYF. The CDR3 DNA reads TGTGCCAGCAGCCCGGAGCTCTCTGGAAACACCATATATTTT.

This clonotype was seen many times. The V and J genes are TRBV6-1 and TRBJ1-6, with D tentatively TRBD1 (6 bases). V was shortened by 6 bases and J by 1 base, with 7 bases between the two germline ends. CDR3 length equals 14 residues. Per germline, CDR1 MNHNS and CDR2 SASEGT. This CDR3 is CASSRGSYNSPLHF. CDR3 in DNA: TGTGCCAGCAGCAGGGGATCCTATAATTCACCCCTCCACTTT.

This clonotype was detected many times. This chain joins TRBV30 and TRBJ1-1; D unresolved. The V and J ends lost 0 bases and 1 base respectively, with 9 bases between them. The CDR3 consists of 14 residues. Germline V lookup: CDR1 GTSNPN, CDR2 SVGIG (reference sequence). As DNA, the CDR3 is TGTGCCTGGAGTGTAACGCGCTCGAACACTGAAGCTTTCTTT. Translated: CAWSVTRSNTEAFF. Combining the CDR3 with reference TRBV30 and TRBJ1-1 gives the whole variable domain SQTIHQWPATLVQPVGSPLSLECTVEGTSNPNLYWYRQAAGRGLQLLFYSVGIGQISSEVPQNLSASRPQDRQFILSSKKLLLSDSGFYLCAWSVTRSNTEAFFGQGTRLTVV.

This clonotype has a count of ten or more. As DNA, the CDR3 is TGTGCCAGCAGCCCTCCCGGCCAGGGGGCTATAAGCACAGATACGCAGTATTTT. Translated, it gives CASSPPGQGAISTDTQYF. This chain connects TRBV11-3 to TRBJ2-3, with TRBD1 matching over 8 bases. J gave up 0 bases and V 5 bases, and 13 bases lay outside the gene matches. The germline gives CDR1 SGHNT, CDR2 YENEEA. This CDR3 contains 18 residues.

This clonotype was counted between two and nine times. The chain uses TRBV28 and TRBJ2-5, with D perhaps given as TRBD1 or TRBD2 (6 bases each). CDR1 is MDHEN, CDR2 SYDVKM, per germline. Deletions cut 10 bases from V and 4 bases from J, with 19 bases between. This CDR3 comprises 14 residues. In DNA, the CDR3 is TGTGCCACCCAGTTAGGGGGGCGAAGAGAGACCCAGTACTTC. Protein: CATQLGGRRETQYF.

This clonotype was seen repeatedly, ten times or more. V usage is TRBV14 and J usage is TRBJ1-6; no clear D gene. The V and J ends lost 3 bases and 10 bases respectively, with 13 bases between them. The CDR3 is 14 residues long. Germline V gene data show CDR1 as SGHDN and CDR2 as FVKESK. The CDR3 loop reads CASSHPLRSSPLHF. DNA of the CDR3: TGTGCCAGCAGCCACCCCCTTAGAAGCTCACCCCTCCACTTT.

This clonotype was seen many times. V gene TRBV10-3 combines with J gene TRBJ1-6, with D maybe TRBD1 (6 bases). V was cut by 6 bases and J by 10 bases, with 22 bases left in between. CDR3 length: 16 residues. Germline lookup yields CDR1 ENHRY and CDR2 SYGVKD. The CDR3 loop reads CAISGRTGTSESPLHF. For the CDR3, the DNA is TGTGCCATCAGCGGGAGAACAGGGACCTCTGAGTCACCCCTCCACTTT.

This clonotype was seen many times. V gene TRBV28 combines with J gene TRBJ2-5; 7 bases line up with TRBD1. The CDR3 is made up of 15 amino acids. With 4 bases clipped from V and 2 bases from J, the junction kept 7 bases outside the gene matches. Germline loops: CDR1 MDHEN, CDR2 SYDVKM. DNA for the CDR3: TGTGCCAGCAGTTCCACCCCCAGGGGGCAAGAGACCCAGTACTTC. This sequence encodes CASSSTPRGQETQYF.

This clonotype was seen repeatedly, ten times or more. This chain uses TRBV5-4 with TRBJ2-1; possible D gene TRBD2, 6 bases. The germline CDR1 and CDR2 sequences are SGHNT and YYREEE (reference sequence). V was trimmed by 2 bases and J by 9 bases, leaving 15 bases between them. CDR3 length: 14 amino acids. The CDR3: CASSLEWLEGEQFF. The CDR3 DNA sequence: TGTGCCAGCAGCTTAGAATGGTTGGAGGGTGAGCAGTTCTTC.

A remark on this clonotype: A read error may explain this, as a much larger clone is one base away. The J gene is TRBJ2-7, the V gene TRBV3-1; D is unresolved. The CDR3 is 12 residues long. Germline V lookup: CDR1 LGHDT, CDR2 YNNKEL (reference sequence). CDR3 residues: CASSHAAYAQYF. The CDR3 coding sequence is TGTGCCAGCAGCCATGCCGCCTACGCGCAGTACTTC.

This clonotype was counted once. This could be a read error, since a much larger clone is one nucleotide away. This sequence joins TRBV12-3 or TRBV12-4 and TRBJ1-2, with a weak D call TRBD1 (5 bases). With 6 bases removed from V and 7 bases from J, the gap between germline ends came to 18 bases. The CDR3 contains 14 residues. In nucleotides, the CDR3 is TGTGCCAGCAGCCCAATGGGAGGGCAGGGTGGCTACACCTTC. It specifies CASSPMGGQGGYTF.

This clonotype was counted many times. The gene calls are TRBV20-1 and TRBJ1-2; TRBD1 aligns across 9 bases. This CDR3 is 14 amino acids long. From germline, CDR1 is DFQATT and CDR2 SNEGSKA (reference sequence). V gave up 5 bases and J gave up 2 bases; unmatched junction bases: 6. The CDR3 bases are TGCAGTGCTTCCGGTACAGGGGGCAACTATGGCTACACCTTC. Residues: CSASGTGGNYGYTF.

The chain joins TRBV20-1 to TRBJ1-1; D ambiguous. V lost 2 bases and J 1 base, leaving 2 bases between the germline ends. The CDR3 has 11 amino acids. Germline V lookup: CDR1 DFQATT, CDR2 SNEGSKA (reference sequence). CDR3 coding DNA: TGCAGTGCTAGATGGAACACTGAAGCTTTCTTT. This sequence encodes CSARWNTEAFF.

This clonotype was detected many times. The chain uses TRBV10-3 and TRBJ2-7; no clear D gene. This CDR3 comprises 12 residues. Between the trimmed V and J ends, which lost 0 bases and 12 bases, there was a span of 12 bases. Germline V gene data show CDR1 as ENHRY and CDR2 as SYGVKD. CDR3 sequence reads: CAISESRRVSYF. In DNA form, the CDR3 reads TGTGCCATCAGTGAGTCGCGTAGGGTCTCGTACTTC.

V usage is TRBV11-2 and J usage is TRBJ2-7; 7 bases align to TRBD1. There are 14 residues in the CDR3. In germline, CDR1 is SGHAT, CDR2 FQNNGV. V lost 3 bases and J lost 3; bases outside the gene matches: 5. This chain's CDR3 is CASSFTGANYEQYF. CDR3 DNA: TGTGCCAGCAGCTTTACAGGGGCTAACTACGAGCAGTACTTC. The whole variable domain, filled in from reference TRBV11-2 and TRBJ2-7, reads EAGVAQSPRYKIIEKRQSVAFWCNPISGHATLYWYQQILGQGPKLLIQFQNNGVVDDSQLPKDRFSAERLKGVDSTLKIQPAKLEDSAVYLCASSFTGANYEQYFGPGTRLTVT.

This clonotype was observed many times. The chain links TRBV9 to TRBJ2-7; D is uncertain. V gave up 4 bases and J gave up 5 bases, with 16 bases separating them. This CDR3 region has 14 residues. Germline V gene data show CDR1 as SGDLS and CDR2 as YYNGEE. In DNA, the CDR3 is TGTGCCAGCAGCCCCCGGCTATCCTCGGACGAGCAGTACTTC. This codes for CASSPRLSSDEQYF. Filled out from reference TRBV9 and TRBJ2-7, the complete variable domain reads DSGVTQTPKHLITATGQRVTLRCSPRSGDLSVYWYQQSLDQGLQFLIQYYNGEERAKGNILERFSAQQFPDLHSELNLSSLELGDSALYFCASSPRLSSDEQYFGPGTRLTVT.

This clonotype was observed at least ten times. This sequence joins TRBV7-8 and TRBJ1-1; the D is unclear. V shed 1 base and J shed 0 bases, with 9 bases lying between them. Germline CDR1 SGHVS, CDR2 FQNEAQ. The CDR3 loop spans 15 amino acids. In nucleotides, the CDR3 is TGTGCCAGCAGCTTAGATCCGGGAATGAACACTGAAGCTTTCTTT. Amino acids: CASSLDPGMNTEAFF. Full variable domain (rest looked up from reference TRBV7-8 and TRBJ1-1): GAGVSQSPRYKVAKRGQDVALRCDPISGHVSLFWYQQALGQGPEFLTYFQNEAQLDKSGLPSDRFFAERPEGSVSTLKIQRTQQEDSAVYLCASSLDPGMNTEAFFGQGTRLTVV.

This clonotype was recorded many times. This chain uses TRBV2 with TRBJ2-3, with unresolved D. Germline V gene lookup returns CDR1 SNHLY and CDR2 FYNNEI. V shed 9 bases and J shed 0 bases, with 13 bases lying between them. CDR3 length equals 14 residues. DNA for the CDR3: TGTGCCAGACCCTCAACACGTAGCACAGATACGCAGTATTTT. Its protein is CARPSTRSTDTQYF.

This clonotype was found many times. This sequence joins TRBV12-3 or TRBV12-4 and TRBJ2-3; no reliable D call. The CDR3 length is 14 residues. V was pared by 2 bases and J by 1 base, with 7 bases between. CDR3 loop: CASSLHMGTDTQYF. The CDR3 coding sequence is TGTGCCAGCAGTTTACACATGGGCACAGATACGCAGTATTTT.

At least ten counts were recorded for this clonotype. The chain recombines TRBV29-1 with TRBJ2-1; 9 positions match TRBD2. The V and J ends lost 6 bases and 7 bases, in that order; junction bases with no gene match: 10. The CDR3 loop spans 14 amino acids. Germline CDR1 and CDR2: SQVTM and ANQGSEA. The CDR3 sequence: CSVGRLAEINEQFF. In DNA form, the CDR3 reads TGCAGCGTGGGAAGACTAGCGGAAATAAATGAGCAGTTCTTC.

Ten or more counts support this clonotype. This chain connects TRBV28 to TRBJ2-5; D is unresolved. The CDR3 runs 13 residues. Trimming took off 10 bases at V and 2 bases at J, with 14 bases between the two ends. From germline, CDR1 is MDHEN and CDR2 SYDVKM. Here the CDR3 DNA reads TGTGCCACCCTTACAAGGGTTCAAGAGACCCAGTACTTC. It encodes CATLTRVQETQYF.

This clonotype was detected many times. The chain has TRBV18 and TRBJ2-7; no clear D. The germline V gene encodes CDR1 KGHSH and CDR2 LQKENI. The length of the CDR3 is 13 residues. V lost 1 base and J 4 bases, leaving 8 bases between the germline ends. CDR3 coding DNA: TGTGCCAGCTCACCACAGGACGATTACGAGCAGTACTTC. This sequence encodes CASSPQDDYEQYF.

This clonotype was counted at least ten times. V gene TRBV7-8 combines with J gene TRBJ2-3, with 14 bases fitting TRBD2. The V and J ends lost 3 bases and 0 bases, in that order; junction bases with no gene match: 2. CDR3 size: 17 residues. CDR1 is SGHVS, CDR2 FQNEAQ, per germline. CDR3 DNA sequence: TGTGCCAGCAGCTTGGGGACTAGCGGGGGTAGCACAGATACGCAGTATTTT. It codes for CASSLGTSGGSTDTQYF.

This clonotype was seen ten or more times. This chain joins TRBV5-6 and TRBJ1-1; D unresolved. CDR3 size: 14 residues. Germline V gives CDR1 SGHDT, CDR2 YYEEEE. V lost 1 base to trimming and J lost 6 bases, with 13 bases between them. The CDR3 nucleotides read TGTGCCAGCAGCTTGAGCATTGCGACGGCTGAAGCTTTCTTT. Its translation is CASSLSIATAEAFF.

This clonotype was observed many times. The chain links TRBV27 to TRBJ1-4; possible D gene TRBD1, 6 bases. From germline, CDR1 is MNHEY and CDR2 SMNVEV (reference sequence). The CDR3 sequence is 19 residues long. V was cut by 2 bases and J by 2 bases, with 21 bases left in between. CDR3 bases: TGTGCCAGCAGTTTAATTCCCCCCGGGGGCGGAGGGACTAATGAAAAACTGTTTTTT. This codes for CASSLIPPGGGGTNEKLFF.

This clonotype has a count of ten or more. The chain couples TRBV10-3 to TRBJ1-1, with D possibly being TRBD1 (6 bases). Looked up from germline, CDR1 is ENHRY and CDR2 is SYGVKD. The CDR3 runs 13 residues. Trimming took 11 bases from V and 1 from J, leaving 14 bases between them. The CDR3 sequence is CASRGGPNTEAFF. The CDR3 DNA reads as TGTGCCTCCCGAGGGGGGCCGAACACTGAAGCTTTCTTT.

This clonotype was recorded many times. The chain couples TRBV20-1 to TRBJ2-7; D may be TRBD1 (6 bases). The V end was cut by 6 bases, the J end by 6 bases, with 15 bases between. CDR3 length: 12 residues. From germline, CDR1 is DFQATT and CDR2 SNEGSKA (reference sequence). CDR3 sequence: CSAARGDLEQYF. DNA for the CDR3: TGCAGTGCCGCCAGGGGAGACCTCGAGCAGTACTTC.

Many counts were recorded for this clonotype. The CDR3 DNA reads as TGTGCCAGCGGAGGACTAGCGGGGATTTACAATGAGCAGTTCTTC. Its protein product is CASGGLAGIYNEQFF. The chain links TRBV3-1 to TRBJ2-1, with 12 bases fitting TRBD2. The CDR3 sequence is 15 residues long. Germline lookup yields CDR1 LGHDT and CDR2 YNNKEL (reference sequence). V gave up 8 bases and J gave up 4 bases; unmatched junction bases: 6.

This clonotype was observed at least ten times. The chain couples TRBV29-1 to TRBJ2-3, with a weak D call TRBD1 (5 bases). The V end lost 3 bases, the J end lost 1 base, and 17 bases lay between the germline ends. Germline CDR1 and CDR2: SQVTM and ANQGSEA. The CDR3 contains 16 residues. The CDR3, as DNA: TGCAGCGTTGACTCGGTAGGGGTTTTCGGCACAGATACGCAGTATTTT. Its translation is CSVDSVGVFGTDTQYF.